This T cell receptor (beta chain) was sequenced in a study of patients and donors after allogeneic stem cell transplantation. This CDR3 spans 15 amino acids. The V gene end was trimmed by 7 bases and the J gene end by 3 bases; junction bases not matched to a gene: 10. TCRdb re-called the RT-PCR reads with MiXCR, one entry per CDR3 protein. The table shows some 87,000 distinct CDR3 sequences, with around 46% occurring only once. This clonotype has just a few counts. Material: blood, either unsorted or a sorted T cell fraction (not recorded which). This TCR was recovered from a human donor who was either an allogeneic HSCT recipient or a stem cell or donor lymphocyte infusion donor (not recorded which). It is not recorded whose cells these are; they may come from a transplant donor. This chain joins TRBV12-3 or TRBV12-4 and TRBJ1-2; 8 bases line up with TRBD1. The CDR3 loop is CASKLVWTGHYGYTF. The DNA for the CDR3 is TGTGCCAGCAAATTAGTATGGACAGGGCACTATGGCTACACCTTC.